These 3 T cell receptor beta chains were sequenced from one sample in a study of vaccination effects on CD4 cells after COVID-19. Viral peptide pools were used in the ViraFEST assay to expand antigen-specific CD4+ T cells, and sequencing came afterward. When 10 to 11 days of culture had elapsed, CD4+ T cells were isolated. Sometime from March through December 2020, the person acquired a SARS-CoV-2 infection that PCR confirmed. What these receptors recognize is not known. TCRdb keeps only in-frame clones here, not all; method: immunoSEQ multiplex PCR. The profile shows around 46,000 clones, around 74% of them singletons. Specimen: CD4+ T cells from PBMCs cultured with a peptide pool, collected before COVID-19 vaccination. The receptors originated from a human donor who had a prior SARS-CoV-2 infection.

The chain joins TRBV6-5 to TRBJ2-7, with D perhaps TRBD1 (6 bases). CDR3 length equals 14 residues. Per the germline V gene, CDR1 is MNHEY and CDR2 is SVGAGI. Trimming cost V 6 bases and J 0 bases, with 12 bases left between them. The CDR3, as DNA: TGTGCCAGCAGGAGACAGGCTTTCTCCTACGAGCAGTACTTC. This translates into CASRRQAFSYEQYF.

This chain connects TRBV7-9 to TRBJ2-7; unclear D gene. V dropped 5 bases and J dropped 3 bases, with 5 bases sitting between them. The germline V gene encodes CDR1 SEHNR and CDR2 FQNEAQ (reference sequence). There are 11 residues in the CDR3. The CDR3 sequence is CASSLFYEQYF. CDR3 DNA sequence: TGTGCCAGCAGCCTCTTCTACGAGCAGTACTTC.

The chain carries TRBV18 and TRBJ2-3; D may be TRBD1 or TRBD2 (5 bases each). Germline loops: CDR1 KGHSH, CDR2 LQKENI. V lost 6 bases to trimming and J lost 5 bases, with 24 bases between them. This CDR3 contains 17 residues. The CDR3 sequence is CASSPGPRQSRGDTQYF. CDR3 DNA: TGTGCCAGCTCCCCAGGACCTCGACAGTCGAGGGGAGATACGCAGTATTTT.